One sample yielded the 3 T cell receptor beta chains listed below, sequenced in a study of cytomegalovirus exposure and HLA in healthy donors. Researchers ran the PCR with 60 Vbeta and 13 Jbeta primers. The assay was immunoSEQ multiplex PCR, and TCRdb's table has in-frame clones only and misses some. The table has about 130,000 clones, about 78% seen once. The sequenced sample consisted of PBMCs. The origin of the receptors is a human donor in good health.

The chain couples TRBV6-6 to TRBJ2-3; tentative D call: TRBD2 (6 bases). Trimming stripped 5 bases from V and 4 bases from J, with 16 bases between. The CDR3 contains 15 residues. Looked up from germline, CDR1 is MNHNY and CDR2 is SVGAGI (reference sequence). CDR3 sequence reads: CASSDRDFQADTQYF. The CDR3 DNA is TGTGCCAGCAGTGACCGGGACTTTCAAGCAGATACGCAGTATTTT.

The gene calls are TRBV28 and TRBJ2-7; TRBD1 might be the D (5 bases). Germline values: CDR1 MDHEN, CDR2 SYDVKM. The V and J ends lost 6 bases and 3 bases respectively, with 18 bases between them. The CDR3 runs 15 residues. The CDR3 spells CASRKTGTVLYEQYF. The DNA of the CDR3 is TGTGCCAGCAGGAAAACAGGAACTGTCCTCTACGAGCAGTACTTC.

The chain is built from TRBV5-1 and TRBJ1-1; possible D gene TRBD1, 6 bases. Trimming took 4 bases from V and 0 from J, leaving 19 bases between them. CDR3 length: 17 amino acids. Germline V gene lookup returns CDR1 SGHRS and CDR2 YFSETQ. The CDR3 DNA follows: TGCGCCAGCAGCCTCCGGGGGGGCAAAACTATGAACACTGAAGCTTTCTTT. Its translation is CASSLRGGKTMNTEAFF.